This T cell receptor beta chain was sequenced in a study of blood T cell repertoires in COVID-19. Study-level background: Acute and convalescent COVID-19 specimens originated in the United States, Italy and Spain. Sample material is recorded as cDNA or gDNA derived from T cells, B-cell-depleted T cells, or PBMCs.

Authors' data handling: Nucleated cell counts were estimated from reference gene primer amplification. Clones were read by immunoSEQ multiplex PCR, and TCRdb kept only the in-frame ones, dropping some. The V and J calls and clone size were taken over from that table, and D and trimming were inferred from the DNA. The sample holds approximately 76,000 clones, approximately 82% seen once. The sample was peripheral blood. The sequence derives from a man older than 75 with active or convalescent COVID-19.

CDR3 coding DNA: TGTGCCAGCTCAACGGACAGGGGACCCGAAAAACTGTTTTTT. Residues: CASSTDRGPEKLFF. V usage is TRBV18 and J usage is TRBJ1-4, with 9 bases that match TRBD1. Germline CDR1 reads KGHSH; CDR2 reads LQKENI. Trimming at V came to 5 bases and at J to 8 bases, leaving 6 bases not matched to a gene. The CDR3 sequence is 14 residues long.